Listed below are T cell receptor beta chains from one sample, sequenced in a study of blood T cell repertoires in COVID-19. Sequencing used immunoSEQ multiplex PCR; TCRdb keeps in-frame clones, though not all of them. This sample has approximately 310,000 clones, with 75% to 90% found just once. The material sequenced was PBMCs or T cells enriched from blood (not recorded which). These receptors were taken from a young man who had recovered from COVID-19. CDR3s include the opening cysteine and the closing phenylalanine or tryptophan. The D gene is left open where the match is weak. Clone size is stated in some rows and not others, as once, few, many or a class when expanded.

size	D	V	J	CDR3	DNA
.	.	TRBV10-3	TRBJ1-6	CAISQGQSYSPLHF	TGTGCCATCAGTCAAGGACAGTCCTATTCACCCCTCCACTTT
.	.	TRBV25-1	TRBJ1-2	CASSELVSGGANYGYTF	TGTGCCAGCAGTGAATTAGTTTCTGGGGGCGCGAACTATGGCTACACCTTC
.	.	TRBV3-1/TRBV3-2	TRBJ1-2	CASSQGFAADGYGYTF	TGTGCCAGCAGCCAAGGTTTTGCCGCAGATGGCTATGGCTACACCTTC
.	TRBD1	TRBV29-1	TRBJ2-7	CSVEDTGTGGLRQYF	TGCAGCGTTGAAGATACCGGGACAGGGGGTCTGAGGCAGTACTTC
.	TRBD1	TRBV2	TRBJ1-1	CASRRTGNTEAFF	TGTGCCAGCAGAAGGACAGGGAACACTGAAGCTTTCTTT
.	TRBD1	TRBV9	TRBJ1-1	CASSVNPGTGLTEAEAFF	TGTGCCAGCAGCGTCAACCCCGGGACAGGGCTAACTGAGGCTGAAGCTTTCTTT
.	.	TRBV2	TRBJ1-2	CASSESVEGYTF	TGTGCCAGCAGTGAATCGGTGGAGGGCTACACCTTC
few	TRBD1	TRBV6-2/TRBV6-3	TRBJ1-5	CASSYSGGVGQPQHF	TGTGCCAGCAGTTACTCAGGGGGCGTCGGGCAGCCCCAGCATTTT
.	TRBD1	TRBV24-1	TRBJ1-5	CATSDGQGVQPQHF	TGTGCCACCAGTGACGGACAGGGAGTTCAGCCCCAGCATTTT
few	TRBD1	TRBV25-1	TRBJ2-1	CASSNRQGSSYNEQFF	TGTGCCAGCAGTAACCGACAGGGGAGCTCCTACAATGAGCAGTTCTTC
.	TRBD2	TRBV6-2/TRBV6-3	TRBJ2-3	CASSYGLAGGITDTQYF	TGTGCCAGCAGTTACGGGCTAGCGGGGGGCATCACAGATACGCAGTATTTT
.	.	TRBV7-3	TRBJ1-1	CASRQTERNTEAFF	TGTGCCAGCAGACAGACGGAAAGGAACACTGAAGCTTTCTTT
.	.	TRBV5-1	TRBJ2-5	CASSFAGLGETQYF	TGCGCCAGCAGCTTCGCAGGGCTGGGGGAGACCCAGTACTTC
.	.	TRBV5-1	TRBJ1-2	CASSLWDTQGYTF	TGCGCCAGCAGCTTGTGGGACACGCAGGGCTACACCTTC
.	TRBD1	TRBV3-1/TRBV3-2	TRBJ1-2	CASSPAGGYGYTF	TGTGCCAGCAGCCCCGCAGGGGGCTATGGCTACACCTTC
.	.	TRBV5-5	TRBJ2-3	CASSLGTLAGTDTQYF	TGTGCCAGCAGCTTGGGGACACTCGCTGGCACAGATACGCAGTATTTT
.	.	TRBV19	TRBJ1-2	CASGGIYGYTF	TGTGCCAGTGGGGGGATCTATGGCTACACCTTC
few	.	TRBV5-8	TRBJ2-4	CASRSDQGGDIQYF	TGTGCCAGCAGATCTGATCAGGGCGGGGACATTCAGTACTTC
.	TRBD1	TRBV30	TRBJ1-6	CAWSPGRGTVNSPLHF	TGTGCCTGGAGCCCTGGTAGAGGGACAGTCAATTCACCCCTCCACTTT
many	.	TRBV5-1	TRBJ1-1	CASSLNTGSPEAFF	TGCGCCAGCAGCTTGAACACAGGGAGCCCTGAAGCTTTCTTT
.	TRBD1	TRBV6-1	TRBJ1-2	CASSEGTVALGGYTF	TGTGCCAGCAGTGAGGGGACAGTGGCGTTGGGTGGCTACACCTTC
.	TRBD1	TRBV5-1	TRBJ2-3	CASSSGTGATTDTQYF	TGCGCCAGCAGCTCCGGGACAGGGGCTACCACAGATACGCAGTATTTT
.	TRBD1	TRBV7-6	TRBJ2-7	CASSPRQGRSAEQYF	TGTGCCAGCAGCCCCCGACAGGGTCGCTCTGCCGAGCAGTACTTC
.	.	TRBV6-5	TRBJ1-4	CASSSRGRVGEKLFF	TGTGCCAGCAGTTCCAGGGGCAGGGTTGGTGAAAAACTGTTTTTT
.	.	TRBV5-4	TRBJ2-1	CASSPGAGTARNEQFF	TGTGCCAGCAGCCCTGGGGCGGGGACAGCAAGGAATGAGCAGTTCTTC
.	.	TRBV3-1/TRBV3-2	TRBJ1-4	CASSPSGEAEKLFF	TGTGCCAGCAGCCCGAGCGGGGAGGCTGAAAAACTGTTTTTT
few	.	TRBV5-1	TRBJ2-1	CASSGAGRSVSNEQFF	TGCGCCAGCAGCGGTGCGGGACGATCAGTCTCCAATGAGCAGTTCTTC
.	TRBD2	TRBV18	TRBJ2-3	CASSPRASGGADPYF	TGTGCCAGCTCACCACGGGCTAGCGGGGGGGCCGATCCGTATTTT
.	TRBD1	TRBV24-1	TRBJ2-7	CATKGQGRSWGGEQYF	TGTGCCACCAAGGGACAGGGGAGAAGTTGGGGGGGCGAGCAGTACTTC
.	TRBD1	TRBV7-9	TRBJ1-1	CASSFGDREYTEAFF	TGTGCCAGCAGCTTTGGGGACAGAGAGTACACTGAAGCTTTCTTT
.	.	TRBV10-2	TRBJ1-4	CASDGRGIATNEKLFF	TGCGCCAGCGACGGACGGGGGATTGCAACTAATGAAAAACTGTTTTTT
.	TRBD1	TRBV5-1	TRBJ1-1	CASSGGTARTEAFF	TGCGCCAGCAGCGGAGGGACAGCAAGAACTGAAGCTTTCTTT
few	.	TRBV10-3	TRBJ1-1	CAIGGGAEAFF	TGTGCCATTGGTGGCGGGGCTGAAGCTTTCTTT
once	.	TRBV2	TRBJ1-1	CASSVQGRSTEAFF	TGTGCCAGCAGTGTCCAGGGAAGGTCGACTGAAGCTTTCTTT
.	TRBD2	TRBV11-2	TRBJ2-7	CASRPSGRGGYEQYF	TGTGCCAGCAGGCCGTCCGGGCGGGGGGGCTACGAGCAGTACTTC
.	TRBD1	TRBV5-1	TRBJ2-4	CASSFRVTGVQYF	TGCGCCAGCAGCTTTAGGGTCACAGGGGTTCAGTACTTC
.	.	TRBV5-1	TRBJ1-1	CASSLQGVLYHTEAFF	TGCGCCAGCAGCTTACAAGGGGTTCTTTATCACACTGAAGCTTTCTTT
once	.	TRBV19	TRBJ1-1	CASSSGVPTEAFF	TGTGCCAGTAGTAGCGGGGTTCCAACTGAAGCTTTCTTT
.	.	TRBV12-3/TRBV12-4	TRBJ2-5	CASQFRGEETQYF	TGTGCCAGCCAGTTCAGGGGTGAGGAGACCCAGTACTTC
.	.	TRBV6-5	TRBJ1-5	CASSKRRNQPQHF	TGTGCCAGCAGTAAGAGGCGGAATCAGCCCCAGCATTTT
.	.	TRBV6-2/TRBV6-3	TRBJ2-7	CASSYQSREITYEQYF	TGTGCCAGCAGTTATCAATCCCGGGAAATAACCTACGAGCAGTACTTC
few	TRBD2	TRBV29-1	TRBJ2-7	CSVETSAYEQYF	TGCAGCGTTGAAACTAGCGCCTACGAGCAGTACTTC
many	.	TRBV4-1	TRBJ2-5	CASSQDEGAGETQYF	TGCGCCAGCAGCCAAGACGAGGGGGCGGGGGAGACCCAGTACTTC
.	.	TRBV7-2	TRBJ1-6	CASTQTGTSYNSPLHF	TGTGCCAGCACCCAAACCGGGACAAGCTATAATTCACCCCTCCACTTT